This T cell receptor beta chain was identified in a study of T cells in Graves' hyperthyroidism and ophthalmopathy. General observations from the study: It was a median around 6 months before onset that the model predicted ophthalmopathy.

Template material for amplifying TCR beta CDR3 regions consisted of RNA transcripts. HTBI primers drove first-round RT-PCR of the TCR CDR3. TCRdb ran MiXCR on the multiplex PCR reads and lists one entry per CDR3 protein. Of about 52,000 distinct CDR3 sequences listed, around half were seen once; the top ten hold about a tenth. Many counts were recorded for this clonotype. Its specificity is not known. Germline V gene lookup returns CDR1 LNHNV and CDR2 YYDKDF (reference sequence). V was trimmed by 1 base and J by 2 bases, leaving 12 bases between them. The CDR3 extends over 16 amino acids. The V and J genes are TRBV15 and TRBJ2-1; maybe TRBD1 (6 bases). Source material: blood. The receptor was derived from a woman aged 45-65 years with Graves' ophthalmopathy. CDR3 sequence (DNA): TGTGCCACCAGCAGAGGGGGCAGGGGTACCTACAATGAGCAGTTCTTC. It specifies CATSRGGRGTYNEQFF.